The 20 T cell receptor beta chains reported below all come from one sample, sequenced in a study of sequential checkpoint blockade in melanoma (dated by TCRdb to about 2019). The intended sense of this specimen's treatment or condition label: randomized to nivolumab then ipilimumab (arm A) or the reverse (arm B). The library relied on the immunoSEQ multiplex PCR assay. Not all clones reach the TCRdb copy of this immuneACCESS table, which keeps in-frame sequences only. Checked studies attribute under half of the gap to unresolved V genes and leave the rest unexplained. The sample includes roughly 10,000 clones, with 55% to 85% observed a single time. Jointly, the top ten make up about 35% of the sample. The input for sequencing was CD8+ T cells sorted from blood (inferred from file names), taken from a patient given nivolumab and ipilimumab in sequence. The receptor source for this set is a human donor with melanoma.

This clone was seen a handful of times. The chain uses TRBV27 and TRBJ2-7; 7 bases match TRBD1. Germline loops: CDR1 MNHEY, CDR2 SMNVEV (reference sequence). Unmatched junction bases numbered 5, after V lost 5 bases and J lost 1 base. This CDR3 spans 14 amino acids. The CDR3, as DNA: TGTGCCAGCAGTCTGTCGACAGGGTCCTACGAGCAGTACTTC. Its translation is CASSLSTGSYEQYF.

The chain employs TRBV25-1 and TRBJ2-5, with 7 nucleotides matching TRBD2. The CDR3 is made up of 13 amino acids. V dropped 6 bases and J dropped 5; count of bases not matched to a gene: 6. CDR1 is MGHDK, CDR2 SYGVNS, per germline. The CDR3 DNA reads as TGTGCCAGCAGGGAGCGGGGCAGGGAGACCCAGTACTTC. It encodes CASRERGRETQYF.

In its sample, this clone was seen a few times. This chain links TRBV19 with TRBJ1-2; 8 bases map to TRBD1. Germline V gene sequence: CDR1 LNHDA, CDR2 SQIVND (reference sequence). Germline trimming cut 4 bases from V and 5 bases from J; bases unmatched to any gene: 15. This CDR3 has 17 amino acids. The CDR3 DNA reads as TGTGCCAGTAGTAACTCCGGGACAGGCCCCCCGAGATATGGCTACACCTTC. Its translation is CASSNSGTGPPRYGYTF.

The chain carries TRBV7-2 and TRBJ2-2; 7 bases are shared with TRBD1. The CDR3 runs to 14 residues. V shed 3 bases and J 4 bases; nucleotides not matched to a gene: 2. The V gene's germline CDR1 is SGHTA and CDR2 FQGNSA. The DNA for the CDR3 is TGTGCCAGCAGCTTGACAGGGCCCACCGGGGAGCTGTTTTTT. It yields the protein CASSLTGPTGELFF.

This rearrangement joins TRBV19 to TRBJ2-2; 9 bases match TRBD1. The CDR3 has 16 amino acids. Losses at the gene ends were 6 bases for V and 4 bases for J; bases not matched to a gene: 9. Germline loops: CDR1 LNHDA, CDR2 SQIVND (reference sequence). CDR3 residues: CASSPWTGAGTGELFF. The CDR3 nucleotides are TGTGCCAGTAGCCCCTGGACAGGGGCGGGCACCGGGGAGCTGTTTTTT. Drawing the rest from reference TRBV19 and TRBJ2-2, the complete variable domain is DGGITQSPKYLFRKEGQNVTLSCEQNLNHDAMYWYRQDPGQGLRLIYYSQIVNDFQKGDIAEGYSVSREKKESFPLTVTSAQKNPTAFYLCASSPWTGAGTGELFFGEGSRLTVL.

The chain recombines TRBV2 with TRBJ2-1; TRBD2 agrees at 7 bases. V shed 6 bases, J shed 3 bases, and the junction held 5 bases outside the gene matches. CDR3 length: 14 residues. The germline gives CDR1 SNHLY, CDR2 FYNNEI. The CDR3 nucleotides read TGTGCCAGCAGGACTCTAGCGGACTACAATGAGCAGTTCTTC. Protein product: CASRTLADYNEQFF. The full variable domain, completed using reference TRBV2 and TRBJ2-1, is EPEVTQTPSHQVTQMGQEVILRCVPISNHLYFYWYRQILGQKVEFLVSFYNNEISEKSEIFDDQFSVERPDGSNFTLKIRSTKLEDSAMYFCASRTLADYNEQFFGPGTRLTVL.

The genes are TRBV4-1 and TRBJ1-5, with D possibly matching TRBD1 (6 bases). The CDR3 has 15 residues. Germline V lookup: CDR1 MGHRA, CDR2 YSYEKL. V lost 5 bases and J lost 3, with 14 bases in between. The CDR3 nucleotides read TGCGCCAGCAGCTGGACAGTAGGGGACAATCAGCCCCAGCATTTT. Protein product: CASSWTVGDNQPQHF.

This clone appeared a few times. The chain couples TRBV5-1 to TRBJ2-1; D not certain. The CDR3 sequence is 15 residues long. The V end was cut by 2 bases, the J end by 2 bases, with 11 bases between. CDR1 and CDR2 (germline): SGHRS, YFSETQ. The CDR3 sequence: CASSLGAPAYNEQFF. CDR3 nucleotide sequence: TGCGCCAGCAGCTTAGGAGCGCCCGCCTACAATGAGCAGTTCTTC.

The CDR3 DNA reads TGTGCCAGCTCACCGAGCCCCCTAGCGGGGTACACCGGGGAGCTGTTTTTT. Translation: CASSPSPLAGYTGELFF. This rearrangement joins TRBV7-3 to TRBJ2-2, with TRBD2 matching over 9 bases. The CDR3 is 17 residues long. The germline CDR1 and CDR2 sequences are SGHTA and FQGTGA. The V gene end was trimmed by 8 bases and the J gene end by 3 bases; junction bases not matched to a gene: 13.

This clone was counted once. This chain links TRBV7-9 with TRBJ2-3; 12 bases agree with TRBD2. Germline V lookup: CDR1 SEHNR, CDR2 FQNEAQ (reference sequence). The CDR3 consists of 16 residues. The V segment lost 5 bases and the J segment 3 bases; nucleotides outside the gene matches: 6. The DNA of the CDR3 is TGTGCCAGCAGCCCCGGACTAGCGGGAAGGACAGATACGCAGTATTTT. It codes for CASSPGLAGRTDTQYF. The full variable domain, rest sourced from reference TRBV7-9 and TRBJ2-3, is DTGVSQNPRHKITKRGQNVTFRCDPISEHNRLYWYRQTLGQGPEFLTYFQNEAQLEKSRLLSDRFSAERPKGSFSTLEIQRTEQGDSAMYLCASSPGLAGRTDTQYFGPGTRLTVL.

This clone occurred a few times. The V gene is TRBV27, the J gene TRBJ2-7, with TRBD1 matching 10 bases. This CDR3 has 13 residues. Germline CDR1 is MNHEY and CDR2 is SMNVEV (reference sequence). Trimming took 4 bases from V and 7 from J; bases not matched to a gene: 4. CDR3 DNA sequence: TGTGCCAGCAGTTCGGGACAGGGGAGGGAGCAGTACTTC. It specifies CASSSGQGREQYF.

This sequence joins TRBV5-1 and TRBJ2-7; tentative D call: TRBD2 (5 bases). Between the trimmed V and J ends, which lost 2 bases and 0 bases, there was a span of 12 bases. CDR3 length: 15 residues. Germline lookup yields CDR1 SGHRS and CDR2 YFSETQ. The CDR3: CASSFRTPSSYEQYF. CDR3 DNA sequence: TGCGCCAGCAGCTTCCGGACTCCCAGCTCCTACGAGCAGTACTTC.

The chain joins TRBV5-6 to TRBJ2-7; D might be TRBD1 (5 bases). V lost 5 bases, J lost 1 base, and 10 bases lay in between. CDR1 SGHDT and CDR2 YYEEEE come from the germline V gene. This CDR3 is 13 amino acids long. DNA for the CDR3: TGTGCCAGCAGTGGGGCCGGATCCTACGAGCAGTACTTC. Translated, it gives CASSGAGSYEQYF.

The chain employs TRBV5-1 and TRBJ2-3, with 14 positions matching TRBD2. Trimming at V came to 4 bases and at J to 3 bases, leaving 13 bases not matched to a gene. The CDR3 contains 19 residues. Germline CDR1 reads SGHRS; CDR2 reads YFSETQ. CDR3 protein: CASSDGWPGTSGRTDTQYF. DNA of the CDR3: TGCGCCAGCAGCGACGGTTGGCCCGGGACTAGCGGGAGAACAGATACGCAGTATTTT.

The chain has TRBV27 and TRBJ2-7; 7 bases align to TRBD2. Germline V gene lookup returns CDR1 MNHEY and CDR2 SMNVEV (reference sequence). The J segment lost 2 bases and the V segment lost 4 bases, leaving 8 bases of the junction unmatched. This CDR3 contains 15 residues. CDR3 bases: TGTGCCAGCAGTTACTCCGGGGAGGGGCCCTACGAGCAGTACTTC. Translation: CASSYSGEGPYEQYF.

Written as DNA, the CDR3 is TGTGCCAGCAGCGCTCCTAGCGGGAGGGGAGATACGCAGTATTTT. Translation: CASSAPSGRGDTQYF. The chain joins TRBV11-2 to TRBJ2-3; 12 nucleotides match TRBD2. CDR3 length: 15 amino acids. J was trimmed by 5 bases and V by 5 bases; bases with no gene match: 5. Germline V gene lookup returns CDR1 SGHAT and CDR2 FQNNGV.

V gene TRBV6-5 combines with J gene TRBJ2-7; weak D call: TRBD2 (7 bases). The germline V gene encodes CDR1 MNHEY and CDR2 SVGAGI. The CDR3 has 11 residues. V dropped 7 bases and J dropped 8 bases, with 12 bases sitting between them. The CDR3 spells CASTLGGQQYF. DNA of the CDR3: TGTGCCAGCACGTTGGGGGGGCAGCAGTACTTC.

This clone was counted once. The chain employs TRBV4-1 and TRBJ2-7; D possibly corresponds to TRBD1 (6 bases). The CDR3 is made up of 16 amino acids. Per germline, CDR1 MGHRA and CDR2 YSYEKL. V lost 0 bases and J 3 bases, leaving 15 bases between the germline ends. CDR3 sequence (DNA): TGCGCCAGCAGCCAAGATCTGACAGGTTCCTACTACGAGCAGTACTTC. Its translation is CASSQDLTGSYYEQYF.

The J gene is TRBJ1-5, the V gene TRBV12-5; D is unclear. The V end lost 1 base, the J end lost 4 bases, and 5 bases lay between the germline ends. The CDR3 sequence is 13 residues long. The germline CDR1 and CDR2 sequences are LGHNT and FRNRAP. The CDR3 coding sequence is TGTGCTAGTGGTTTGGCGGTAAATCAGCCCCAGCATTTT. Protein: CASGLAVNQPQHF.

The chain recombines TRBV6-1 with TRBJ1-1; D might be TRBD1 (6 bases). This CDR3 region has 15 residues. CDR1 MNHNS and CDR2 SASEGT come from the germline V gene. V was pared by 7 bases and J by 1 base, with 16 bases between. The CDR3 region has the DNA TGTGCCAGCATCATAATCAGGGGATCGAACACTGAAGCTTTCTTT. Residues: CASIIIRGSNTEAFF.